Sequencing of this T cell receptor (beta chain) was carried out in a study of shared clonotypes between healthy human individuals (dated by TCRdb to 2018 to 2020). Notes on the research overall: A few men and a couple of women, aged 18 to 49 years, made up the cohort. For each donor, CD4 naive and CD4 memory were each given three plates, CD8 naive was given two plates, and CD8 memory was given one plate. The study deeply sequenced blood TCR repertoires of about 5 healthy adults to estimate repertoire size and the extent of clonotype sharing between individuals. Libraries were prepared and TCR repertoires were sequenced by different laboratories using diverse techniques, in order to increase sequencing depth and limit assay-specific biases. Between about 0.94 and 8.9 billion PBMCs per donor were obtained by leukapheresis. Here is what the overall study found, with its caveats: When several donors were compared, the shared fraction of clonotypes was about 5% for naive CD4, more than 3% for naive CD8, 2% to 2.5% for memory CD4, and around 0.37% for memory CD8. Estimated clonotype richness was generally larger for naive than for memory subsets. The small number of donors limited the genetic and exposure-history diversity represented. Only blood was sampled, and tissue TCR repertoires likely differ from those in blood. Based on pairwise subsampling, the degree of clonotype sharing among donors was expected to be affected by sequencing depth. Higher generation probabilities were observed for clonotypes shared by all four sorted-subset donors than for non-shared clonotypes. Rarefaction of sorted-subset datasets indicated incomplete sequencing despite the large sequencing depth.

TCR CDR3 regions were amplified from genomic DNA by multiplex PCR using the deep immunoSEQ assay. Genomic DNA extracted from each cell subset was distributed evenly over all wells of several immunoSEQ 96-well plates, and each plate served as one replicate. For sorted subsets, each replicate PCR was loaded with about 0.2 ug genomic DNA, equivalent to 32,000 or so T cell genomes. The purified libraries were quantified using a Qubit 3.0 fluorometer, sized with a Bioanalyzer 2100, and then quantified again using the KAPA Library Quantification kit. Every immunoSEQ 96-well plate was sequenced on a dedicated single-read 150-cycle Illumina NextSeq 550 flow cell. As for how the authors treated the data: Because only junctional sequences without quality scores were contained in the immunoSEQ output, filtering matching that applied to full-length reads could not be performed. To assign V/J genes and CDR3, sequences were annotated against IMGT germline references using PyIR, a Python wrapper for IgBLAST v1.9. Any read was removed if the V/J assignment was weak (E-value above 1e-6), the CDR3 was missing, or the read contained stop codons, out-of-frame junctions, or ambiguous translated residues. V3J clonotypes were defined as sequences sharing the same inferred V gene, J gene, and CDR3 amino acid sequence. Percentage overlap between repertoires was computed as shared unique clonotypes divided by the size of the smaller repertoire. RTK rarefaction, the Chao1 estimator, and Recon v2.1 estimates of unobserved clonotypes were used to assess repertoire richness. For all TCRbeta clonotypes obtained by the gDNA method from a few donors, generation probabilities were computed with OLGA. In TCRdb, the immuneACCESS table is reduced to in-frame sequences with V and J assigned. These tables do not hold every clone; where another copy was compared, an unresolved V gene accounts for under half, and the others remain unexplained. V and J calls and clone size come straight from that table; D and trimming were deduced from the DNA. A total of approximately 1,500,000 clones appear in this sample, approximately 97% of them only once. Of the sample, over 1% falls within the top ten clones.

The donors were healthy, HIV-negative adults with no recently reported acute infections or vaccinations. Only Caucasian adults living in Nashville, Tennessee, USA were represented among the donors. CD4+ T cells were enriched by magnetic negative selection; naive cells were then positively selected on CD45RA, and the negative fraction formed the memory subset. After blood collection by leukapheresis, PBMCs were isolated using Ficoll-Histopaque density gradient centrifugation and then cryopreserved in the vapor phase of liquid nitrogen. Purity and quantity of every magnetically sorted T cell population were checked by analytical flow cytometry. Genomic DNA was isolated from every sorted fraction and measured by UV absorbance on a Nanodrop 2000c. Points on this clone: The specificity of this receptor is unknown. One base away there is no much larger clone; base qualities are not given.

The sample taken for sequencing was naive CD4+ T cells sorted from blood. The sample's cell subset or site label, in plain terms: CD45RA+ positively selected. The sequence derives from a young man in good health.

The DNA sequence follows: TGTGCCAGCAGCTTAGACAGGGGGCACGAGACCCAGTACTTC. It codes for CASSLDRGHETQYF. The chain employs TRBV7-2 and TRBJ2-5, with 9 central nucleotides matching TRBD1. The germline V end is reduced by 1 base and the J end by 5 bases; junction bases left unmatched: 2. In the germline V gene, CDR1 corresponds to SGHTA and CDR2 to FQGNSA. There are 14 amino acids in the CDR3, from cysteine to phenylalanine inclusive. Only the CDR3 DNA stays, 42 bases, in frame from base 1.